Below are 16 T cell receptor beta chains sequenced from a single sample in a study of T cell responses to AZD1222 COVID-19 vaccine. TCRdb's table, derived via immunoSEQ multiplex PCR, lists solely in-frame clones and lacks some. The table lists around 140,000 clones, roughly 91% of them singletons, with around 5% in the top ten. The sample in question was peripheral blood, obtained on day 0 of AZD1222 vaccination. All receptors derive from an adult in good health.

The chain recombines TRBV6-2 or TRBV6-3 with TRBJ1-5; the D gene is possibly TRBD1 (6 bases). This CDR3 contains 15 residues. V was shortened by 6 bases and J by 4 bases, with 16 bases between the two germline ends. Germline V lookup: CDR1 MNHEY, CDR2 SVGEGT. The CDR3 nucleotides are TGTGCCAGCAGCCAGGGGACCGATCCTAATCAGCCCCAGCATTTT. Translated: CASSQGTDPNQPQHF.

The CDR3 region is CASSQAPPDTQYF. The CDR3 DNA sequence: TGTGCCAGCAGCCAAGCCCCGCCAGATACGCAGTATTTT. J is TRBJ2-3 and V is TRBV3-1 (or the pseudogene TRBV3-2), with D unclear. The CDR3 covers 13 residues. Trimming took 1 base from V and 4 from J, leaving 6 bases between them. Germline V lookup: CDR1 LGHDT, CDR2 YNNKEL (reference sequence).

This chain joins TRBV19 and TRBJ2-3, with D possibly matching TRBD2 (6 bases). Germline CDR1 LNHDA, CDR2 SQIVND (reference sequence). The V and J ends lost 6 bases and 2 bases respectively, with 18 bases between them. The CDR3 has 16 amino acids. The CDR3 DNA follows: TGTGCCAGTAGCCCCAGGGCGGGGTGGGCCACAGATACGCAGTATTTT. Encoded protein: CASSPRAGWATDTQYF.

The chain employs TRBV19 and TRBJ1-5; D unclear. Per the germline V gene, CDR1 is LNHDA and CDR2 is SQIVND (reference sequence). CDR3 length: 18 amino acids. Trimming pared 8 bases from V and 5 bases from J, leaving 28 bases between. The CDR3 is CASDSASPMAIGDQPQHF. DNA of the CDR3: TGTGCCAGTGATTCTGCGTCTCCCATGGCCATCGGTGATCAGCCCCAGCATTTT.

This clone was found a few times. The chain recombines TRBV6-1 with TRBJ1-1; a possible D gene is TRBD1 (6 bases). Between the trimmed V and J ends, which lost 4 bases and 8 bases, there was a span of 32 bases. CDR1 is MNHNS and CDR2 is SASEGT in the germline V gene. The CDR3 loop spans 19 amino acids. CDR3 loop: CASSVRGGAGRAFKLEAFF. The CDR3 bases are TGTGCCAGCAGTGTTCGGGGGGGGGCAGGGCGGGCTTTTAAGCTGGAAGCTTTCTTT.

The gene calls are TRBV4-3 and TRBJ1-6; no firm D call. Germline V lookup: CDR1 LGHNA, CDR2 YSLEER. This CDR3 comprises 15 residues. Trimming took off 1 base at V and 7 bases at J, with 11 bases between the two ends. CDR3 sequence: CASSQASGGNSPLHF. Written as DNA, the CDR3 is TGCGCCAGCAGCCAAGCGTCTGGAGGGAATTCACCCCTCCACTTT.

As DNA, the CDR3 is TGTGCCACCACCACCACAGGGGGACCCTACGAGCAGTACTTC. Translated: CATTTTGGPYEQYF. This chain uses TRBV15 with TRBJ2-7; 8 bases map to TRBD1. With V trimmed by 7 bases and J by 2 bases, 7 bases remained unmatched. This CDR3 spans 14 amino acids. The germline CDR1 and CDR2 sequences are LNHNV and YYDKDF (reference sequence).

V usage is TRBV5-6 and J usage is TRBJ2-5, with D hard to call. With 5 bases removed from V and 2 bases from J, the gap between germline ends came to 7 bases. The germline CDR1 and CDR2 sequences are SGHDT and YYEEEE. The CDR3 spans 12 residues. CDR3: CASRAYQETQYF. The CDR3 region has the DNA TGTGCCAGCAGGGCCTATCAAGAGACCCAGTACTTC.

This clone was observed once. J is TRBJ2-3 and V is TRBV10-1, with D possibly being TRBD2 (6 bases). Germline CDR1 is WNHNN and CDR2 is SYGVQD (reference sequence). Trimming took 7 bases from V and 6 from J, leaving 11 bases between them. This CDR3 region has 12 residues. CDR3 sequence: CASKGGGDTQYF. The CDR3 DNA follows: TGCGCCAGCAAGGGAGGCGGGGATACGCAGTATTTT.

This chain connects TRBV4-3 to TRBJ1-3; D not certain. V was clipped by 0 bases and J by 4 bases, with 4 bases between them. This CDR3 spans 13 amino acids. Germline CDR1 reads LGHNA; CDR2 reads YSLEER. CDR3 sequence: CASSQDGGNTIYF. The CDR3, as DNA: TGCGCCAGCAGCCAAGATGGAGGAAACACCATATATTTT.

The CDR3 loop reads CASRQLKAGSYTNYGYTF. Here the CDR3 DNA reads TGCGCCAGCAGACAACTCAAGGCGGGGTCGTATACCAACTATGGCTACACCTTC. V gene TRBV5-1 combines with J gene TRBJ1-2; D gene ambiguous. Germline lookup yields CDR1 SGHRS and CDR2 YFSETQ. V was clipped by 5 bases and J by 2 bases, with 25 bases between them. The CDR3 contains 18 residues.

The chain is built from TRBV11-3 and TRBJ2-1; D is uncertain. V was shortened by 5 bases and J by 4 bases, with 9 bases between the two germline ends. The CDR3 runs to 13 residues. Germline-derived CDR1 and CDR2 are SGHNT and YENEEA. The CDR3, as DNA: TGTGCCAGCAGCGTAGGACCGTACAATGAGCAGTTCTTC. The encoded protein is CASSVGPYNEQFF.

This clone was observed a few times. CDR3 DNA sequence: TGTGCCAGCGCCGGCATCTCTAGCACAGATACGCAGTATTTT. Translation: CASAGISSTDTQYF. The gene calls are TRBV28 and TRBJ2-3; D is unclear. The CDR3 length is 14 residues. Germline assignment: CDR1 MDHEN and CDR2 SYDVKM. V lost 8 bases, J lost 0 bases, and 12 bases lay in between.

V usage is TRBV7-2 and J usage is TRBJ1-3; D may be TRBD1 (6 bases). The CDR3 contains 14 residues. Germline lookup yields CDR1 SGHTA and CDR2 FQGNSA. The V end lost 2 bases, the J end lost 6 bases, and 11 bases lay between the germline ends. This chain's CDR3 is CASSLHSGENTIYF. DNA of the CDR3: TGTGCCAGCAGCTTACATTCAGGGGAAAACACCATATATTTT.

This chain connects TRBV6-5 to TRBJ1-2; D is unresolved. V was clipped by 6 bases and J by 7 bases, with 18 bases between them. CDR1 and CDR2 from the germline V gene are MNHEY and SVGAGI. The CDR3 runs to 14 residues. CDR3 coding DNA: TGTGCCAGCAGCCCCAACTTGGACCGATTTGGCTACACCTTC. As protein: CASSPNLDRFGYTF.

The rearrangement uses TRBV29-1 and TRBJ1-2; the match to TRBD1 covers 7 bases. Unmatched junction bases numbered 12, after V lost 7 bases and J lost 7 bases. The length of the CDR3 is 13 residues. Per germline, CDR1 SQVTM and CDR2 ANQGSEA. The CDR3 sequence: CSGRDSGLGGYTF. The DNA for the CDR3 is TGCAGCGGCCGGGACAGCGGGTTAGGTGGCTACACCTTC.